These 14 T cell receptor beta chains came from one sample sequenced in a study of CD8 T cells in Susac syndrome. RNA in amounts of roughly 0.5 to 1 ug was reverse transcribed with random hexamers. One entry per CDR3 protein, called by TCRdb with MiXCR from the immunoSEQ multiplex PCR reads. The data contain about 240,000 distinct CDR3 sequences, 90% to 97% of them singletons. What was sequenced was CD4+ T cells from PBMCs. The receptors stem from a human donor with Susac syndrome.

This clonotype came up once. The CDR3: CSGARVLETEAFF. CDR3 DNA sequence: TGCAGCGGGGCGAGGGTTCTAGAAACTGAAGCTTTCTTT. V is TRBV29-1 and J is TRBJ1-1; no definite D call. The CDR3 spans 13 residues. The V gene's germline CDR1 is SQVTM and CDR2 ANQGSEA. V was trimmed by 7 bases and J by 5 bases, leaving 17 bases between them.

CDR3 sequence (DNA): TGCAGTGCTAGAGATAGCAGACTAGCGGGAGTTGTCCACGAGCAGTACTTC. Translation: CSARDSRLAGVVHEQYF. The gene calls are TRBV20-1 and TRBJ2-7, with 12 bases lining up with TRBD2. V lost 0 bases to trimming and J lost 5 bases; unmatched junction nucleotides: 11. Germline V gives CDR1 DFQATT, CDR2 SNEGSKA (reference sequence). This CDR3 has 17 amino acids.

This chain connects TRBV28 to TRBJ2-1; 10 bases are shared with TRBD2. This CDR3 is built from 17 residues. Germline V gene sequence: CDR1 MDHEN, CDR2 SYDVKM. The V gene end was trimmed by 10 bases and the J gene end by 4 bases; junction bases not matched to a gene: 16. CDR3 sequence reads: CAIDLALGTSAYNEQFF. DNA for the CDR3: TGTGCCATCGACCTGGCTCTCGGGACTAGCGCATACAATGAGCAGTTCTTC.

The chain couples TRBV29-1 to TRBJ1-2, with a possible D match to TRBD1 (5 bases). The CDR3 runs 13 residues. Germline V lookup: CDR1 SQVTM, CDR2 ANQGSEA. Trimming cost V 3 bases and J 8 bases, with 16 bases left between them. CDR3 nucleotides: TGCAGCGTTGAGGGGGGGGGTATGGGCGGCTACACCTTC. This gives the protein CSVEGGGMGGYTF. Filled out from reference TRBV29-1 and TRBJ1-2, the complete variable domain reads SAVISQKPSRDICQRGTSLTIQCQVDSQVTMMFWYRQQPGQSLTLIATANQGSEATYESGFVIDKFPISRPNLTFSTLTVSNMSPEDSSIYLCSVEGGGMGGYTFGSGTRLTVV.

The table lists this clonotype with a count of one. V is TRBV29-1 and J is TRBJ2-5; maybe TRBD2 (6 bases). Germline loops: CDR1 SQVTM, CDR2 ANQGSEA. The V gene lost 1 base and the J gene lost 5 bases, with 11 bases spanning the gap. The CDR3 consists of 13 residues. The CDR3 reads CSVEGLGRETQYF. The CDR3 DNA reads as TGCAGCGTTGAAGGGTTGGGGAGGGAGACCCAGTACTTC.

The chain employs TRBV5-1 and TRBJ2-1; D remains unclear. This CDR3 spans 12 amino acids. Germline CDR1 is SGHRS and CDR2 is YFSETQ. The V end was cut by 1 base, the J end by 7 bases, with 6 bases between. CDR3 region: CASSLYGNEQFF. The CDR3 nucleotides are TGCGCCAGCAGCTTGTACGGAAATGAGCAGTTCTTC.

CDR3 sequence: CASSSVTFF. As DNA, the CDR3 is TGTGCCAGCAGCTCGGTCACTTTCTTT. The chain couples TRBV7-9 to TRBJ1-1; unclear D gene. The CDR3 consists of 9 residues. Trimming pared 4 bases from V and 12 bases from J, leaving 6 bases between. CDR1 and CDR2 (germline): SEHNR, FQNEAQ (reference sequence).

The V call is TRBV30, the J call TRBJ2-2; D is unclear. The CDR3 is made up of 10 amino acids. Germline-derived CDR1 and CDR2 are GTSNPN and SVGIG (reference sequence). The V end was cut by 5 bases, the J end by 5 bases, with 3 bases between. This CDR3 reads CAWGTGELFF. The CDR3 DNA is TGTGCCTGGGGGACCGGGGAGCTGTTTTTT.

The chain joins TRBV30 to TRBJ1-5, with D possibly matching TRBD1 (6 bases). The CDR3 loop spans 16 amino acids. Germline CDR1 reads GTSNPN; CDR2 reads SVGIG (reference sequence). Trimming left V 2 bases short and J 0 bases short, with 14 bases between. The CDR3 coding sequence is TGTGCCTGGAGTACAGGGTACGCCGATAGCAATCAGCCCCAGCATTTT. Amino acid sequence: CAWSTGYADSNQPQHF.

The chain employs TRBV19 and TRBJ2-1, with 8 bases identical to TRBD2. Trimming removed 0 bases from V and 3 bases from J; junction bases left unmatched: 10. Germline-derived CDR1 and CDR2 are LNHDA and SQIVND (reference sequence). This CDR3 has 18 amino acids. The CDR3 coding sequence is TGTGCCAGTAGTATAGAATTAGCGGAGCGGGGGATCTACAATGAGCAGTTCTTC. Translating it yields CASSIELAERGIYNEQFF.

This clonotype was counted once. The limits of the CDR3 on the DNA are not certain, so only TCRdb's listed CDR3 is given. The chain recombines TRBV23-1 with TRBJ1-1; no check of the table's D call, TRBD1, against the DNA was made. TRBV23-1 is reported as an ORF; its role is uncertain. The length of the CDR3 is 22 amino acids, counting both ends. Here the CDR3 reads CASSRLAFYTEAFFGQGTEAFF.

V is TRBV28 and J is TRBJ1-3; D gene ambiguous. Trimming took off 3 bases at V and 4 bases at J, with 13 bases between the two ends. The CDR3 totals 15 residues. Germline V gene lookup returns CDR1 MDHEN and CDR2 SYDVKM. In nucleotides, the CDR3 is TGTGCCAGCAGTTTCCCGGGCGGAGGCGGAAACACCATATATTTT. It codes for CASSFPGGGGNTIYF.

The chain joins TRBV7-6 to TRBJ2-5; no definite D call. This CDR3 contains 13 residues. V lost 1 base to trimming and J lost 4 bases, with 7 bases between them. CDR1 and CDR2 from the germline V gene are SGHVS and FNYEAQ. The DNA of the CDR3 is TGTGCCAGCAGCTTAGGGATGGGAGAGACCCAGTACTTC. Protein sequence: CASSLGMGETQYF.

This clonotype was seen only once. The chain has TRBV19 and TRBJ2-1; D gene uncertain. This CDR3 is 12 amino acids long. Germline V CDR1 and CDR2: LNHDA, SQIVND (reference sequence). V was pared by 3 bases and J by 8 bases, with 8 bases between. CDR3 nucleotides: TGTGCCAGTAGTATCCAAGCGTATGAGCAGTTCTTC. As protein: CASSIQAYEQFF.